This record looks at one T cell receptor beta chain sequence and its context. Repertoires were generated with immunoSEQ multiplex PCR, while TCRdb's copy carries only in-frame clones and drops some. The sample includes under 100,000 clones, roughly 96% of them seen just once. The data are from a study of cytomegalovirus exposure and HLA in healthy donors. Across the whole study: The roughly 120 validation repertoires matched the roughly 650 first-cohort repertoires in platform, a later analysis reported.

The V and J ends lost 3 bases and 1 base respectively, with 16 bases between them. Germline values: CDR1 MNHEY, CDR2 SMNVEV (reference sequence). This CDR3 comprises 17 residues. The sample comprised PBMCs. This chain joins TRBV27 and TRBJ1-5; the D gene is possibly TRBD1 (6 bases). The clonotype was recovered from a woman aged 18 to 35 in good health and CMV-seronegative. The CDR3 nucleotides are TGTGCCAGCAGTTTTAGGGGGGGGCCAAAGAGCAATCAGCCCCAGCATTTT. It is translated as CASSFRGGPKSNQPQHF.